This paragraph reports one T cell receptor beta chain. The sample belongs to a study of control samples from healthy donors and cancer patients. Assay used: immunoSEQ multiplex PCR; TCRdb lists only in-frame clones, some missing. Of some 80,000 clones listed, around nine tenths were seen once; the top ten hold around 6%. Trimming left V 4 bases short and J 8 bases short, with 5 bases between. The V gene's germline CDR1 is SNHLY and CDR2 FYNNEI. CDR3 length equals 11 residues. The sequence derives from a man aged 45 to 65 in good health. The source material was blood. This chain connects TRBV2 to TRBJ1-4; D is unclear. Here the CDR3 DNA reads TGTGCCAGCAGTGTACGGGAAAAACTGTTTTTT. Translation: CASSVREKLFF.